The following is a TCR beta chain sequence with its context. This entry comes from a study of blood T cell repertoires in COVID-19. Repertoires were generated with immunoSEQ multiplex PCR, while TCRdb's copy carries only in-frame clones and drops some. This table holds about 200,000 clones, about 86% found once. The CDR3 contains 13 residues. Germline CDR1 and CDR2: LNHDA and SQIVND (reference sequence). V lost 4 bases and J lost 5, with 8 bases in between. The TCR comes from a man in his 60s who had recovered from COVID-19. J is TRBJ2-2 and V is TRBV19; no clear D. Input material: peripheral blood. This CDR3 is CASSTLRTGELFF. In DNA form, the CDR3 reads TGTGCCAGTAGTACCTTGCGGACCGGGGAGCTGTTTTTT.